Listed below are T cell receptor beta chains from one sample, sequenced in a study of Ad26.COV2.S vaccination and SARS-CoV-2 variants. Sequenced by immunoSEQ multiplex PCR; TCRdb stores in-frame clones only, minus some. The sample consists of some 350,000 clones, almost 90% of them appearing once. The sample was peripheral blood, taken in a trial of Ad26.COV2.S vaccine versus placebo. These receptors came from a person aged 18-65 years who received the Ad26.COV2.S COVID-19 vaccine or a placebo. CDR3s include the opening cysteine and the closing phenylalanine or tryptophan. The order of the fields is D gene, J gene, clone size, CDR3 length, V gene, CDR3 protein, CDR3 DNA. The D gene is left open where the match is weak. Only some rows state a clone size, as once, few, many or a class for expanded clones.

NA | TRBJ1-5 | NA | 17 | TRBV28 | CASSPLPMGLLDQPQHF | TGTGCCAGCAGTCCACTCCCTATGGGCCTCCTCGATCAGCCCCAGCATTTT
NA | TRBJ1-5 | NA | 14 | TRBV6-5 | CASSYIQGDQPQHF | TGTGCCAGCAGTTACATCCAGGGAGATCAGCCCCAGCATTTT
TRBD1 | TRBJ1-5 | NA | 14 | TRBV19 | CATRGSYSNQPQHF | TGTGCCACCAGGGGGAGTTATAGCAATCAGCCCCAGCATTTT
NA | TRBJ1-5 | NA | 12 | TRBV19 | CASSPWDQPQHF | TGTGCCAGTAGCCCCTGGGATCAGCCCCAGCATTTT
TRBD2 | TRBJ2-1 | NA | 15 | TRBV19 | CASTPPSGRGNEQFF | TGTGCCAGCACCCCCCCTAGCGGGAGGGGGAATGAGCAGTTCTTC
TRBD2 | TRBJ2-5 | NA | 17 | TRBV5-1 | CASSRASGTRLKETQYF | TGCGCCAGCAGCCGGGCTAGCGGGACCAGATTGAAAGAGACCCAGTACTTC
TRBD1 | TRBJ2-2 | NA | 18 | TRBV12-5 | CASGLTLTGASNTGELFF | TGTGCTAGTGGACTTACACTGACAGGGGCCTCGAACACCGGGGAGCTGTTTTTT
NA | TRBJ2-4 | NA | 15 | TRBV10-3 | CAISEQALVKNIQYF | TGTGCCATCAGTGAACAGGCTTTGGTCAAAAACATTCAGTACTTC
TRBD1 | TRBJ1-4 | NA | 14 | TRBV3-1/TRBV3-2 | CASSQVNRGEKLFF | TGTGCCAGCAGCCAAGTGAACAGGGGTGAAAAACTGTTTTTT
NA | TRBJ2-7 | NA | 12 | TRBV19 | CASSGSAYEQYF | TGTGCCAGTAGTGGTTCCGCCTACGAGCAGTACTTC
TRBD2 | TRBJ2-1 | few | 17 | TRBV4-2 | CASSQDVGLVFYNEQFF | TGTGCCAGCAGCCAAGATGTGGGACTAGTTTTCTACAATGAGCAGTTCTTC
NA | TRBJ1-2 | once | 18 | TRBV6-2/TRBV6-3 | CASSWPLLQEPFKSGYTF | TGTGCCAGCAGTTGGCCTCTGCTTCAGGAACCTTTCAAGTCCGGCTACACCTTC
TRBD1 | TRBJ2-1 | NA | 12 | TRBV6-2/TRBV6-3 | CASSPDRDEQFF | TGTGCCAGCAGTCCCGACAGGGATGAGCAGTTCTTC
NA | TRBJ2-1 | NA | 16 | TRBV4-3 | CASSQVPLGGLGEQFF | TGCGCCAGCAGCCAAGTACCCTTAGGGGGTTTGGGTGAGCAGTTCTTC
TRBD1 | TRBJ1-2 | NA | 15 | TRBV19 | CASSIQTGGADGYTF | TGTGCCAGTAGTATTCAGACAGGGGGCGCGGATGGCTACACCTTC
TRBD2 | TRBJ2-2 | NA | 16 | TRBV19 | CASSIPTSGRSGELFF | TGTGCCAGTAGTATTCCGACTAGCGGGAGATCCGGGGAGCTGTTTTTT
TRBD1 | TRBJ2-2 | NA | 17 | TRBV23-1 | CASSQFIGTGGLGELFF | TGCGCCAGCAGTCAATTTATCGGGACAGGGGGCTTGGGGGAGCTGTTTTTT
NA | TRBJ1-2 | NA | 14 | TRBV11-2 | CASSLDSDRFGYTF | TGTGCCAGCAGCTTAGATTCCGACAGATTTGGCTACACCTTC
NA | TRBJ2-6 | NA | 19 | TRBV18 | CASSLVVGQAQSGANVLTF | TGTGCCAGCTCACTCGTTGTGGGTCAGGCTCAATCTGGGGCCAACGTCCTGACTTTC
NA | TRBJ1-2 | many | 16 | TRBV6-2/TRBV6-3 | CASSYPPDRPTGGYTF | TGTGCCAGCAGTTACCCCCCCGACAGGCCCACTGGTGGCTACACCTTC
NA | TRBJ2-4 | NA | 14 | TRBV16 | CASSQSASLNIQYF | TGTGCCAGCAGCCAATCCGCAAGTTTGAACATTCAGTACTTC
NA | TRBJ2-3 | NA | 14 | TRBV29-1 | CSVRVLESTDTQYF | TGCAGCGTTAGAGTACTAGAAAGCACAGATACGCAGTATTTT
NA | TRBJ2-1 | NA | 13 | TRBV6-5 | CASRGGRFNEQFF | TGTGCCAGCAGGGGGGGACGTTTCAATGAGCAGTTCTTC
NA | TRBJ1-5 | NA | 14 | TRBV18 | CASSPAYSNQPQHF | TGTGCCAGCTCACCAGCTTATAGCAATCAGCCCCAGCATTTT
NA | TRBJ2-3 | NA | 13 | TRBV10-1 | CASSYLGTDTQYF | TGCGCCAGCAGTTACTTGGGCACAGATACGCAGTATTTT
NA | TRBJ1-1 | NA | 13 | TRBV12-3/TRBV12-4 | CASSIGAYTEAFF | TGTGCCAGCAGCATCGGGGCTTACACTGAAGCTTTCTTT
NA | TRBJ2-5 | NA | 15 | TRBV5-4 | CASSLEGSTRETQYF | TGTGCCAGCAGCTTGGAGGGCTCGACGAGGGAGACCCAGTACTTC
NA | TRBJ1-1 | NA | 10 | TRBV29-1 | CSVESKEKFF | TGCAGCGTTGAAAGTAAAGAGAAGTTCTTT
NA | TRBJ1-6 | NA | 16 | TRBV4-3 | CASSYNTVFLDSPLHF | TGCGCCAGCAGCTACAACACGGTTTTTCTTGATTCACCCCTCCACTTT